This T cell receptor beta chain was identified during a study of a mutant IDH1 vaccine in newly diagnosed glioma. Time point denoted: week 11, during vaccination. One vaccine dose held 300 ug of mutant IDH1 20-mer peptide and came with topical imiquimod. As to this clone: Its antigen is as yet unknown.

V lost 8 bases and J 0 bases, leaving 10 bases between the germline ends. Looked up from germline, CDR1 is SNHLY and CDR2 is FYNNEI. This CDR3 region has 13 residues. The repertoire was sequenced with immunoSEQ multiplex PCR; TCRdb's copy has only in-frame clones and lacks some. The sample consists of roughly 130,000 clones, around 80% of them appearing once. The rearrangement joins TRBV2 to TRBJ1-1; TRBD1 might be the D (6 bases). This clonotype originated in a man aged 35 to 55 with glioma. Source: PBMCs, taken from a glioma patient whose treatment included an IDH1 peptide vaccine. The CDR3 region has the DNA TGTGCCAGCCCCAGGGGCATGAACACTGAAGCTTTCTTT. Amino acid sequence: CASPRGMNTEAFF.